This TCR beta chain was sequenced in a study of T cell changes during pregnancy in multiple sclerosis. Trimming at V came to 9 bases and at J to 7 bases, leaving 8 bases not matched to a gene. The CDR3 contains 13 residues. Germline CDR1 PRHDT, CDR2 FYEKMQ (reference sequence). This clone was seen a single time. Profiling relied on immunoSEQ multiplex PCR, and the TCRdb table lists in-frame clones only, not all of them. The sample includes about 83,000 clones, roughly nine tenths of them seen just once. Here the sequenced sample was PBMCs, taken in the first trimester of pregnancy. The sequence was collected from a female donor in good health, serving as a control in a pregnancy study. Some clones in this sample may be carry-over from other donors' samples. The chain recombines TRBV13 with TRBJ1-2, with 10 bases aligning to TRBD1. The CDR3 region has the DNA TGTGCCAGTAGGGACAGGGGTAAGCGTGGCTACACCTTC. Translated, it gives CASRDRGKRGYTF.